The clone carrying this TCR beta chain has only a few counts. As yet, its antigen is unknown. This specimen belongs to a study of T cell repertoires in cytomegalovirus infection. Looking at the study overall: Both a matching HLA type and CMV infection were indicated by public TCR beta signatures. Study-wide findings and caveats: In two of eight donors, the top clonotype was HLA-C-restricted CMV-specific. Carriage of CMV together with the relevant HLA was identifiable through cumulative public TCR beta family frequency.

The CDR3 consists of 14 residues. Trimming cost V 2 bases and J 7 bases; bases outside gene matches: 5. CDR1 and CDR2 (germline): LNHNV, YYDKDF (reference sequence). TCRdb reprocessed the reads with MiXCR, giving one entry per CDR3 protein. The sample yields about 570,000 distinct CDR3 sequences, 40% seen once. This sample comprised cultured PBMCs, obtained from culture after CMV antigen stimulation. The receptor's source is a human donor in good health (CMV status not recorded). Some clones in this sample may be carry-over from other donors' samples. The chain combines TRBV15 with TRBJ1-5, with 7 bases lining up with TRBD1. The CDR3 sequence: CATSRRQGGQPQHF. CDR3 DNA: TGTGCCACCAGCAGACGACAGGGAGGGCAGCCCCAGCATTTT.